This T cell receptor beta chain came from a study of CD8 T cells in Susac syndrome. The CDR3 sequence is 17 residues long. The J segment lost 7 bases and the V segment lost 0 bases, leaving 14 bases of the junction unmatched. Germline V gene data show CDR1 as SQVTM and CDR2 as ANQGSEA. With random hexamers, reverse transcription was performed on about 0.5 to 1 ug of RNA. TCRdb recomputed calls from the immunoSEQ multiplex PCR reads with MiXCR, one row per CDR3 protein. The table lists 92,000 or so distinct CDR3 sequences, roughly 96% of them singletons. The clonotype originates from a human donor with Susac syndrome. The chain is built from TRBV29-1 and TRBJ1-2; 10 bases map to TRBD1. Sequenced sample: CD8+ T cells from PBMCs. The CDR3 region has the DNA TGCAGCGTTGAAGACCTCCTTAGGACAGGGGGGAGCTCTGGCTACACCTTC. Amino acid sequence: CSVEDLLRTGGSSGYTF. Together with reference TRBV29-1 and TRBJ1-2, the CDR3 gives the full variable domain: SAVISQKPSRDICQRGTSLTIQCQVDSQVTMMFWYRQQPGQSLTLIATANQGSEATYESGFVIDKFPISRPNLTFSTLTVSNMSPEDSSIYLCSVEDLLRTGGSSGYTFGSGTRLTVV.